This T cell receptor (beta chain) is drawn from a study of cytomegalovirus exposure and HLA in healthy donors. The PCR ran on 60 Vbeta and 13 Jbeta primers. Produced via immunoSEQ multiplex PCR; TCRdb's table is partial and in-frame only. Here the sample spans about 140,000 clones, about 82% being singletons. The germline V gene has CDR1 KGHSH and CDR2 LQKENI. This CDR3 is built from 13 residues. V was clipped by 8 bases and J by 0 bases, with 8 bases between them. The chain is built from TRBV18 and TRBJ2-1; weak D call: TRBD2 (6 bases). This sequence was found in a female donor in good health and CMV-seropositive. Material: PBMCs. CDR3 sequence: CASHSGSYNEQFF. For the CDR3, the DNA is TGTGCCAGCCATAGCGGCTCCTACAATGAGCAGTTCTTC.